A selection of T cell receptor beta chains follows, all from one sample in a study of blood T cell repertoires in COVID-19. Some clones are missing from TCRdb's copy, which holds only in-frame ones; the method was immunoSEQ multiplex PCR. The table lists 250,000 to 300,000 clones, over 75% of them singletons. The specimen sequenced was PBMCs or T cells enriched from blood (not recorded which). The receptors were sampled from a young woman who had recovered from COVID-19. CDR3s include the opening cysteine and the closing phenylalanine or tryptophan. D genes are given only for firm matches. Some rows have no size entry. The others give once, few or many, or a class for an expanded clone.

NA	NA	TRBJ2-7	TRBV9	TGTGCCAGCAGCGCCCGCGGGGCCTACGAGCAGTACTTC	CASSARGAYEQYF
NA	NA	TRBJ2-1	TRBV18	TGTGCCAGCTCATCACGACTCGGCTACAATGAGCAGTTCTTC	CASSSRLGYNEQFF
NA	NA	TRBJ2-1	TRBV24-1	TGTGCCACCAGTGATCCCGGTCGAGCTGAGCAGTTCTTC	CATSDPGRAEQFF
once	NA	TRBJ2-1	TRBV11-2	TGTGCCAGCAGCTTAGGCCCCCTAAATGAGCAGTTCTTC	CASSLGPLNEQFF
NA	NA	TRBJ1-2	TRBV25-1	TGTGCCAGCAGTGAAGGGCAGGCCTATGGCTACACCTTC	CASSEGQAYGYTF
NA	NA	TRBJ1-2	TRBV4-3	TGCGCCAGCAGCCAAGATCTCGCAGGGGCTAGATATGGCTACACCTTC	CASSQDLAGARYGYTF
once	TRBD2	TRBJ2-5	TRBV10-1	TGCGCCAGCAGCGTAACTAGCGGGAGTACGGAGACCCAGTACTTC	CASSVTSGSTETQYF
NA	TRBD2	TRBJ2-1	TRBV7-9	TGTGCCAGCAGCTTAGGCAAGGGACTAGCCGAGTTCAATGAGCAGTTCTTC	CASSLGKGLAEFNEQFF
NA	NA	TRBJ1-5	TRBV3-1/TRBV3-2	TGTGCCAGCAGCCTACAGCACAATCAGCCCCAGCATTTT	CASSLQHNQPQHF
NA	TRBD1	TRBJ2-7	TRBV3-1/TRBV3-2	TGTGCCAGCAGCAGCGACAGGGGGCGACCCTACGAGCAGTACTTC	CASSSDRGRPYEQYF
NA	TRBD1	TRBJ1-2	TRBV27	TGTGCCAGCAGTACCCGGACAGGGGGTTATGGCTACACCTTC	CASSTRTGGYGYTF
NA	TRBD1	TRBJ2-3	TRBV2	TGTGCCAGCAGTGTGGACAGGGCTACGCAGTATTTT	CASSVDRATQYF
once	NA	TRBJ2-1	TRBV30	TGTGCCTGGAGTGTTACTAACAATGAGCAGTTCTTC	CAWSVTNNEQFF
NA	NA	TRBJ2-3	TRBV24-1	TGTGCCACCAGTGAAATAAGCACAGATACGCAGTATTTT	CATSEISTDTQYF
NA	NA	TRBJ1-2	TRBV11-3	TGTGCCAGCAGCTCGAACCAAGGGGTGGACTATGGCTACACCTTC	CASSSNQGVDYGYTF
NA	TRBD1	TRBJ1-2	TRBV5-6	TGTGCCAGCAGCTTGGACAGGGGATATTATGGCTACACCTTC	CASSLDRGYYGYTF
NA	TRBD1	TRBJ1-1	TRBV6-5	TGTGCCAGCAGTTCACACAGGGGAGTGAACACTGAAGCTTTCTTT	CASSSHRGVNTEAFF
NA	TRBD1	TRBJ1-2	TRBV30	TGTGCCTGGAGGGTGACAGGGGGCAACTATGGCTACACCTTC	CAWRVTGGNYGYTF
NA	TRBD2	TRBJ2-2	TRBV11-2	TGTGCCAGCAGCGCCGGGACTAGCGGGGGGACGAACACCGGGGAGCTGTTTTTT	CASSAGTSGGTNTGELFF
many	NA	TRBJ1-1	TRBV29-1	TGCAACGCCCTATCAGGGGACACTGAAGCTTTCTTT	CNALSGDTEAFF
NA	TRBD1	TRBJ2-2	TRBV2	TGTGCCAGCAGTCAAAAGGGGGCCAACACCGGGGAGCTGTTTTTT	CASSQKGANTGELFF
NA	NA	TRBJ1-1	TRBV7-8	TGTGCCAGCAGCTTAGCGGGGATCCCGGGGGCTTTCTTT	CASSLAGIPGAFF
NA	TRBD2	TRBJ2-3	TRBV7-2	TGTGCCAGCAGCTCTTGGGCGGGGGGCGACACAGATACGCAGTATTTT	CASSSWAGGDTDTQYF
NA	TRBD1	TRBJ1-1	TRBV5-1	TGCGCCAGCAGTGGGCAGGGGGCGAAGACTGAAGCTTTCTTT	CASSGQGAKTEAFF
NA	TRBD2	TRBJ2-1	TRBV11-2	TGTGCCAGCAGGCAGGGACTATACAATGAGCAGTTCTTC	CASRQGLYNEQFF
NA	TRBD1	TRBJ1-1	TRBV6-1	TGTGCCAGCAGTGGACCATACAGGGGGCAGGCCTACAGCATGAACACTGAAGCTTTCTTT	CASSGPYRGQAYSMNTEAFF
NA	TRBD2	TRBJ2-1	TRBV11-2	TGTGCCAGCAGCCCTACTAGCGGGAGGGCCTCCTACAATGAGCAGTTCTTC	CASSPTSGRASYNEQFF
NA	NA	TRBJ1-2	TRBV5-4	TGTGCCAGCAGCTTCCATGGGGGCGGTGGCTACACCTTC	CASSFHGGGGYTF
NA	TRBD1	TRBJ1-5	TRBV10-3	TGTGCCATCAGGGGGACAGACATAGCAAATCAGCCCCAGCATTTT	CAIRGTDIANQPQHF
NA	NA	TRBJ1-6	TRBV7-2	TGTGCCAGCAGCAGAAGGCGCGGGGAGCCCTATAATTCACCCCTCCACTTT	CASSRRRGEPYNSPLHF
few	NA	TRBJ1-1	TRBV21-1	TGTGCCAGCCAGGGTGACACTGAAGCTTTCTTT	CASQGDTEAFF
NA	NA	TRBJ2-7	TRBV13	TGTGCCAGCAGCTCCCAAGCGGCAGCCGAGCAGTACTTC	CASSSQAAAEQYF
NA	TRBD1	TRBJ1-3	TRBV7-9	TGTGCCAGCAGCTCAAAAGAAACGACAGGGGAAGTAAACACCATATATTTT	CASSSKETTGEVNTIYF
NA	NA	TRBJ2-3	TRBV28	TGTGCCAGCTCTGACGGGGGCACAGATACGCAGTATTTT	CASSDGGTDTQYF
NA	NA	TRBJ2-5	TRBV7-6	TGTGCCAGCAGCTTAGCCCACTACAGGACCCAAGAGACCCAGTACTTC	CASSLAHYRTQETQYF
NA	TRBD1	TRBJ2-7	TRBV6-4	TGTGCCAGCAGTGAATTTTCAGGGGGCGCAAACGAGCAGTACTTC	CASSEFSGGANEQYF
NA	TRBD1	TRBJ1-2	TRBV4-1	TGCGCCAGCAGCCCCGACAGGGTCGGGGATGGCTACACCTTC	CASSPDRVGDGYTF
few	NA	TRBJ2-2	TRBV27	TGTGCCAGCAGTTCCCCTAGGAACACCGGGGAGCTGTTTTTT	CASSSPRNTGELFF
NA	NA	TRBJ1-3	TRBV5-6	TGTGCCAGCAGCGCCCTCCGAGGGGGAGGAAACACCATATATTTT	CASSALRGGGNTIYF
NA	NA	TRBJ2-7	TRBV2	TGTGCCAGCAGTGAATGGAAGGGGGCCTACGAGCAGTACTTC	CASSEWKGAYEQYF